The 20 T cell receptor beta chains below come from one sample, sequenced in a study of cytomegalovirus exposure and HLA in healthy donors. The PCR contained 60 Vbeta and 13 Jbeta primers. Assay: immunoSEQ multiplex PCR; the TCRdb copy retains only in-frame clones and omits some. The sample holds approximately 150,000 clones, approximately 71% seen once. The specimen sequenced was PBMCs. Source of these receptors: a woman aged 18-29 years in good health and CMV-seropositive.

The chain joins TRBV7-9 to TRBJ1-2, with 9 bases lining up with TRBD1. The J segment lost 4 bases and the V segment lost 10 bases, leaving 7 bases of the junction unmatched. Germline loops: CDR1 SEHNR, CDR2 FQNEAQ (reference sequence). There are 13 residues in the CDR3. CDR3 coding DNA: TGTGCCACGTGGACAGGGGCCCTCTATGGCTACACCTTC. Its translation is CATWTGALYGYTF.

The CDR3 loop reads CASSTDRGGEQYF. The CDR3 DNA sequence: TGTGCCAGCAGTACGGACAGGGGAGGCGAGCAGTACTTC. This rearrangement joins TRBV5-5 to TRBJ2-7, with TRBD1 matching over 9 bases. The CDR3 has 13 residues. The V segment lost 5 bases and the J segment 6 bases; nucleotides outside the gene matches: 6. The V gene's germline CDR1 is SGHKS and CDR2 YYEKEE (reference sequence). Using reference TRBV5-5 and TRBJ2-7 for the parts outside the CDR3, the full variable domain is DAGVTQSPTHLIKTRGQQVTLRCSPISGHKSVSWYQQVLGQGPQFIFQYYEKEERGRGNFPDRFSARQFPNYSSELNVNALLLGDSALYLCASSTDRGGEQYFGPGTRLTVT.

The chain recombines TRBV5-5 with TRBJ2-1; D remains unclear. From germline, CDR1 is SGHKS and CDR2 YYEKEE (reference sequence). The ends were cut back, 1 base at V and 6 bases at J, with 5 bases in the middle. CDR3 length: 12 residues. The CDR3 reads CASSLFVNEQFF. In DNA, the CDR3 is TGTGCCAGCAGCTTGTTCGTCAATGAGCAGTTCTTC.

The chain combines TRBV6-1 with TRBJ1-4; D unresolved. V lost 0 bases, J lost 0 bases, and 8 bases lay in between. Germline V lookup: CDR1 MNHNS, CDR2 SASEGT. The CDR3 loop spans 16 amino acids. CDR3 nucleotide sequence: TGTGCCAGCAGTGAAGCACAGTACCCAACTAATGAAAAACTGTTTTTT. Translation: CASSEAQYPTNEKLFF.

The chain carries TRBV28 and TRBJ2-3, with 8 bases matching TRBD1. V trimming: 2 bases; J trimming: 5 bases; junction bases outside the gene matches: 9. Germline values: CDR1 MDHEN, CDR2 SYDVKM. CDR3 length equals 16 residues. The CDR3 DNA reads TGTGCCAGCAGTTTAAACAGGGGGTCACGGGTAGATACGCAGTATTTT. Residues: CASSLNRGSRVDTQYF.

This clone was found a few times. The gene calls are TRBV11-1 and TRBJ2-1; 10 nucleotides line up with TRBD2. Germline V gives CDR1 SGHAT, CDR2 FQDESV (reference sequence). The CDR3 extends over 15 amino acids. V lost 3 bases, J lost 4 bases, and 3 bases stayed unmatched. The CDR3: CASSLSSGGYNEQFF. As DNA, the CDR3 is TGTGCCAGCAGCTTGTCTAGCGGGGGATACAATGAGCAGTTCTTC. Drawing the rest from reference TRBV11-1 and TRBJ2-1, the complete variable domain is EAEVAQSPRYKITEKSQAVAFWCDPISGHATLYWYRQILGQGPELLVQFQDESVVDDSQLPKDRFSAERLKGVDSTLKIQPAELGDSAMYLCASSLSSGGYNEQFFGPGTRLTVL.

This chain joins TRBV9 and TRBJ2-7; TRBD2 aligns across 8 bases. With V trimmed by 0 bases and J by 1 base, 3 bases remained unmatched. The length of the CDR3 is 15 residues. Germline V gene sequence: CDR1 SGDLS, CDR2 YYNGEE. This chain's CDR3 is CASSVDTGGSYEQYF. The CDR3 DNA sequence: TGTGCCAGCAGCGTAGACACGGGGGGGTCCTACGAGCAGTACTTC.

This CDR3 is CASRLTGGTEQYF. In DNA, the CDR3 is TGTGCCAGCAGATTAACAGGGGGTACCGAGCAGTACTTC. The chain employs TRBV5-4 and TRBJ2-7; TRBD1 aligns across 8 bases. This CDR3 contains 13 residues. CDR1 is SGHNT and CDR2 is YYREEE in the germline V gene (reference sequence). The V gene end was trimmed by 5 bases and the J gene end by 6 bases; junction bases not matched to a gene: 7. The whole variable domain, remainder taken from reference TRBV5-4 and TRBJ2-7, is ETGVTQSPTHLIKTRGQQVTLRCSSQSGHNTVSWYQQALGQGPQFIFQYYREEENGRGNFPPRFSGLQFPNYSSELNVNALELDDSALYLCASRLTGGTEQYFGPGTRLTVT.

CDR3 in DNA: TGTGCCAGCAGACCGATACAGGGGGTAGGGGTCTATGGCTACACCTTC. As protein: CASRPIQGVGVYGYTF. The rearrangement links TRBV28 to TRBJ1-2, with 8 bases matching TRBD1. CDR1 MDHEN and CDR2 SYDVKM come from the germline V gene. Trimming at V came to 6 bases and at J to 4 bases, leaving 13 bases not matched to a gene. This CDR3 has 16 residues.

The V call is TRBV30, the J call TRBJ2-5, with 12 bases identical to TRBD2. There are 15 residues in the CDR3. Germline V gene data show CDR1 as GTSNPN and CDR2 as SVGIG (reference sequence). The V and J ends lost 3 bases and 5 bases, in that order; junction bases with no gene match: 7. DNA of the CDR3: TGTGCCTGGAGGGCTACCACTAGCGGGGGGGAGACCCAGTACTTC. This sequence encodes CAWRATTSGGETQYF.

The CDR3, as DNA: TGTGCCAGCAGTTACTCTGTCCCACAGAACACTGAAGCTTTCTTT. This sequence encodes CASSYSVPQNTEAFF. The chain employs TRBV6-6 and TRBJ1-1; D unresolved. V dropped 0 bases and J dropped 1 base, with 9 bases sitting between them. Germline CDR1 and CDR2: MNHNY and SVGAGI (reference sequence). This CDR3 has 15 residues.

This clone was found once. The V and J genes are TRBV7-2 and TRBJ1-5, with 9 bases matching TRBD1. The CDR3 runs 15 residues. V lost 5 bases and J lost 3; bases outside the gene matches: 5. Germline CDR1 and CDR2: SGHTA and FQGNSA. CDR3 amino acids: CASSPWTGVNQPQHF. The DNA of the CDR3 is TGTGCCAGCAGCCCTTGGACAGGGGTCAATCAGCCCCAGCATTTT.

The J gene is TRBJ2-7, the V gene TRBV27, with D possibly matching TRBD1 (6 bases). The CDR3 sequence is 14 residues long. Trimming took off 2 bases at V and 3 bases at J, with 11 bases between the two ends. Germline CDR1 reads MNHEY; CDR2 reads SMNVEV (reference sequence). As DNA, the CDR3 is TGTGCCAGCAGTTTACAAGGACAGTACTACGAGCAGTACTTC. Translation: CASSLQGQYYEQYF.

The chain links TRBV13 to TRBJ1-2; unclear D gene. The CDR3 extends over 14 amino acids. Germline V gene sequence: CDR1 PRHDT, CDR2 FYEKMQ (reference sequence). The V gene lost 0 bases and the J gene lost 7 bases, with 12 bases spanning the gap. For the CDR3, the DNA is TGTGCCAGCAGCTTAGGCCGGCAGGATAGTGGCTACACCTTC. Protein sequence: CASSLGRQDSGYTF.

The J gene is TRBJ2-3, the V gene TRBV10-3, with 12 bases matching TRBD2. This CDR3 is 15 amino acids long. With 6 bases clipped from V and 1 base from J, the junction kept 2 bases outside the gene matches. From germline, CDR1 is ENHRY and CDR2 SYGVKD. DNA for the CDR3: TGTGCCATCAGGCGACTAGCGGGGGGCACAGATACGCAGTATTTT. Translated, it gives CAIRRLAGGTDTQYF.

The CDR3 loop reads CASSRGAPSSYEQYF. CDR3 bases: TGTGCCAGCAGCCGTGGGGCCCCGAGCTCCTACGAGCAGTACTTC. J is TRBJ2-7 and V is TRBV7-8, with D possibly being TRBD1 (5 bases). The germline gives CDR1 SGHVS, CDR2 FQNEAQ. V was shortened by 5 bases and J by 0 bases, with 14 bases between the two germline ends. The CDR3 consists of 15 residues. Filled out from reference TRBV7-8 and TRBJ2-7, the complete variable domain reads GAGVSQSPRYKVAKRGQDVALRCDPISGHVSLFWYQQALGQGPEFLTYFQNEAQLDKSGLPSDRFFAERPEGSVSTLKIQRTQQEDSAVYLCASSRGAPSSYEQYFGPGTRLTVT.

J is TRBJ2-6 and V is TRBV7-9; tentatively, D is TRBD1 (5 bases). V gave up 3 bases and J gave up 5 bases, with 17 bases separating them. The CDR3 totals 17 residues. Germline V CDR1 and CDR2: SEHNR, FQNEAQ (reference sequence). Here the CDR3 reads CASSLIVPGSRANVLTF. CDR3 bases: TGTGCCAGCAGCTTGATCGTGCCAGGGTCCCGGGCCAACGTCCTGACTTTC.

About this clone: The sample has other DNA sequences that encode this CDR3 too. The chain carries TRBV7-9 and TRBJ1-1, with a weak D call TRBD1 (5 bases). The CDR3 is 15 amino acids. V lost 1 base and J lost 1, with 10 bases in between. CDR1 SEHNR and CDR2 FQNEAQ come from the germline V gene (reference sequence). The CDR3: CASSLVQGSNTEAFF. CDR3 nucleotide sequence: TGTGCCAGCAGCTTAGTTCAGGGTTCGAACACTGAAGCTTTCTTT.

The chain couples TRBV5-1 to TRBJ1-6; D ambiguous. Germline lookup yields CDR1 SGHRS and CDR2 YFSETQ. This CDR3 region has 14 residues. V gave up 0 bases and J gave up 7 bases, with 8 bases separating them. The CDR3 region has the DNA TGCGCCAGCAGCTTGGACGGGAAGAATTCACCCCTCCACTTT. Its translation: CASSLDGKNSPLHF.

The J gene is TRBJ2-7, the V gene TRBV5-6; 7 bases are a match to TRBD2. Germline assignment: CDR1 SGHDT and CDR2 YYEEEE. Losses at the gene ends were 4 bases for V and 4 bases for J; bases not matched to a gene: 8. The CDR3 loop spans 14 amino acids. DNA for the CDR3: TGTGCCAGCAGCCCGGAGGGACTACCATACGAGCAGTACTTC. Its translation is CASSPEGLPYEQYF.